A selection of T cell receptor beta chains follows, all from one sample in a study of T-cell reconstitution after alpha-beta-depleted transplantation in children. Using its own MiXCR run on the PCR reads, TCRdb lists one record per CDR3 protein. Of approximately 230,000 distinct CDR3 sequences listed, 20% to 30% are singletons. The sample was PBMCs, mostly from graft donor cells, taken 360 days after TCRalphabeta/CD19-depleted stem cell transplant. These TCRs come from a female patient aged 2-9 years who had a stem cell transplant for congenital amegakaryocytic thrombocytopenia, so the T cells may come from the graft donor. The CDR3 runs from the conserved cysteine through the conserved F or W. The order of the fields is D gene, clone size, J gene, V gene, CDR3 DNA, CDR3 protein. A D gene is named only where the DNA matches it firmly. Clone size is shown for a subset of rows, as once, few, many or a class of expanded clone.

d_gene: TRBD1
abundance: -
j_gene: TRBJ2-4
v_gene: TRBV7-9
CDR3nt: TGTGCCAGCAGCTGGGGTGGACAGGCCATTCAGTACTTC
CDR3aa: CASSWGGQAIQYF

d_gene: -
abundance: -
j_gene: TRBJ2-7
v_gene: TRBV4-3
CDR3nt: TGCGCCAGCAGCCAAGGAGGGGGTAAACTAGCCCCGTTCGAGCAGTACTTC
CDR3aa: CASSQGGGKLAPFEQYF

d_gene: -
abundance: -
j_gene: TRBJ2-7
v_gene: TRBV20-1
CDR3nt: TGCAGTGCTAGAGATCGGCCTGACGAGCAGTACTTC
CDR3aa: CSARDRPDEQYF

d_gene: -
abundance: -
j_gene: TRBJ2-1
v_gene: TRBV24-1
CDR3nt: TGTGCCACCAGCGCAAACCGGGGGCGGAACACCTACAATGAGCAGTTCTTC
CDR3aa: CATSANRGRNTYNEQFF

d_gene: -
abundance: few
j_gene: TRBJ1-1
v_gene: TRBV12-3/TRBV12-4
CDR3nt: TGTGCCAGCAGCACCTTACCGAACACTGAAGCTTTCTTT
CDR3aa: CASSTLPNTEAFF

d_gene: TRBD2
abundance: few
j_gene: TRBJ2-3
v_gene: TRBV4-2
CDR3nt: TGTGCCAGCAGCCAAGCTAGCGGGGGGGAGGCAGATACGCAGTATTTT
CDR3aa: CASSQASGGEADTQYF

d_gene: -
abundance: few
j_gene: TRBJ2-7
v_gene: TRBV19
CDR3nt: TGTGCCAGTAGTTCGGGACCTGGTTACGAGCAGTACTTC
CDR3aa: CASSSGPGYEQYF

d_gene: -
abundance: few
j_gene: TRBJ2-7
v_gene: TRBV6-2/TRBV6-3
CDR3nt: TGTGCCAGCAGTCGGATCGACTACGAGCAGTACTTC
CDR3aa: CASSRIDYEQYF

d_gene: -
abundance: -
j_gene: TRBJ2-7
v_gene: TRBV20-1
CDR3nt: TGCAGTGCTAGGTCCGGGCAGATCGGGTACGAGCAGTACTTC
CDR3aa: CSARSGQIGYEQYF

d_gene: TRBD2
abundance: -
j_gene: TRBJ2-1
v_gene: TRBV7-2
CDR3nt: TGTGCCAGCAGCTGGACTAGCGGGGGGCCCAATGAGCAGTTCTTC
CDR3aa: CASSWTSGGPNEQFF

d_gene: -
abundance: few
j_gene: TRBJ2-3
v_gene: TRBV7-9
CDR3nt: TGTGCCAGCACCCCAGGGGCGGGAGCTGCAGATACGCAGTATTTT
CDR3aa: CASTPGAGAADTQYF

d_gene: -
abundance: -
j_gene: TRBJ2-1
v_gene: TRBV7-6
CDR3nt: TGTGCCAGCAGCCAGACAGACCACCCACGCAATGAGCAGTTCTTC
CDR3aa: CASSQTDHPRNEQFF

d_gene: TRBD1
abundance: few
j_gene: TRBJ1-5
v_gene: TRBV15
CDR3nt: TGTGCCACCAGTAGGACAGGGTATCAGCCCCAGCATTTT
CDR3aa: CATSRTGYQPQHF

d_gene: TRBD2
abundance: few
j_gene: TRBJ2-1
v_gene: TRBV5-1
CDR3nt: TGCGCCAGCAGCTTGCTTAGCGGGAGCACTGAGCAGTTCTTC
CDR3aa: CASSLLSGSTEQFF

d_gene: -
abundance: -
j_gene: TRBJ2-7
v_gene: TRBV7-9
CDR3nt: TGTGCCAGCAGCTTCATTACGCCGGGGCCCTACGAGCAGTACTTC
CDR3aa: CASSFITPGPYEQYF

d_gene: TRBD1
abundance: few
j_gene: TRBJ2-7
v_gene: TRBV5-1
CDR3nt: TGCGCCAGCAGCTGGGGGACAGGCGCCGACGAGCAGTACTTC
CDR3aa: CASSWGTGADEQYF

d_gene: TRBD1
abundance: few
j_gene: TRBJ2-7
v_gene: TRBV6-1
CDR3nt: TGTGCCAGCACCGGGACAGGGGGCTCCAGCTCCTACGAGCAGTACTTC
CDR3aa: CASTGTGGSSSYEQYF

d_gene: TRBD1
abundance: -
j_gene: TRBJ2-1
v_gene: TRBV12-3/TRBV12-4
CDR3nt: TGTGCCAGCAGTTTCGGGACCCACAGGGGATACTACAATGAGCAGTTCTTC
CDR3aa: CASSFGTHRGYYNEQFF

d_gene: -
abundance: few
j_gene: TRBJ2-3
v_gene: TRBV7-9
CDR3nt: TGTGCCAGCAGCCCAGGGGATGACACTGGCACAGATACGCAGTATTTT
CDR3aa: CASSPGDDTGTDTQYF

d_gene: -
abundance: -
j_gene: TRBJ2-3
v_gene: TRBV5-1
CDR3nt: TGCGCCAGCAGCTTGACGGGAACCGGCGATACGCAGTATTTT
CDR3aa: CASSLTGTGDTQYF